This TCR beta chain was sequenced for a study of blood T cell repertoires in COVID-19. Study-level background: Researchers got acute and convalescent COVID-19 samples from the United States, Italy and Spain. The analysed material was cDNA or gDNA that came from T cells, B-cell-depleted T cells, or PBMCs.

Per the original data handling: Counts of nucleated cells, estimated from reference gene primer amplification, were obtained. Assay: immunoSEQ multiplex PCR; the TCRdb copy retains only in-frame clones and omits some. V and J calls and clone size are given by that table; D and trimming were obtained from the DNA. The table shows over 120,000 clones, with over 70% occurring only once. This receptor was taken from a woman aged 55 to 70 with acute or convalescent COVID-19. Sample: peripheral blood.

The CDR3 DNA reads TGTGCCAGCAACCAGCCAGGCAGGGTGAACACTGAAGCTTTCTTT. Translated, it gives CASNQPGRVNTEAFF. The rearrangement joins TRBV7-8 to TRBJ1-1, with D tentatively TRBD1 (5 bases). Germline V gives CDR1 SGHVS, CDR2 FQNEAQ. The ends were cut back, 7 bases at V and 0 bases at J, with 15 bases in the middle. The CDR3 is 15 residues long.